The rows below give T cell receptor beta chains drawn from one sample of a study of blood T cell repertoires in COVID-19. Repertoires were generated with immunoSEQ multiplex PCR, while TCRdb's copy carries only in-frame clones and drops some. This sample yields tens of thousands of clones, of which more than 85% are seen a single time; about 10% belongs to the top ten. The sequenced material came from peripheral blood. All receptors derive from a human donor in a cohort sampled during active COVID-19. The CDR3 runs from the conserved cysteine through the conserved F or W. Each record gives: CDR3 protein, CDR3 DNA, V gene, clone size, D gene, J gene, CDR3 length. A D gene is named only where the DNA matches it firmly. Only some rows state a clone size, as once, few, many or a class for expanded clones.

CASSFGTGSYGYTF | TGTGCCAGCAGCTTCGGGACAGGGAGCTATGGCTACACCTTC | TRBV7-2 | - | TRBD1 | TRBJ1-2 | 14
CSVGTSANNEQFF | TGCAGCGTTGGGACTAGCGCAAACAATGAGCAGTTCTTC | TRBV29-1 | - | TRBD2 | TRBJ2-1 | 13
CASSIWLAAHNEQFF | TGTGCCAGTAGTATCTGGCTAGCGGCCCACAATGAGCAGTTCTTC | TRBV19 | - | TRBD2 | TRBJ2-1 | 15
CASSPGTGAGGELFF | TGTGCCAGCAGCCCCGGGACAGGGGCTGGCGGGGAGCTGTTTTTT | TRBV7-3 | - | TRBD1 | TRBJ2-2 | 15
CASSYQARAFF | TGTGCCAGCAGTTACCAGGCGAGAGCTTTCTTT | TRBV6-5 | - | - | TRBJ1-1 | 11
CAWSPRQVPEKLFF | TGTGCCTGGAGTCCCAGACAGGTCCCAGAAAAACTGTTTTTT | TRBV30 | - | - | TRBJ1-4 | 14
CATSDTRGRETQYF | TGTGCCACCAGTGATACAAGGGGCAGAGAGACCCAGTACTTC | TRBV24-1 | - | - | TRBJ2-5 | 14
CASSQLQEYGYTF | TGTGCCAGCAGCCAGCTACAGGAATATGGCTACACCTTC | TRBV4-2 | - | - | TRBJ1-2 | 13
CASSLDLGATNEKLFF | TGTGCCAGCAGCTTAGATCTCGGTGCAACTAATGAAAAACTGTTTTTT | TRBV7-9 | - | - | TRBJ1-4 | 16
CASSPFPGLAGVNEQFF | TGTGCCAGCAGTCCGTTCCCGGGACTAGCGGGAGTCAATGAGCAGTTCTTC | TRBV14 | - | TRBD2 | TRBJ2-1 | 17
CASRVQGSLVETQYF | TGTGCCAGCAGGGTACAGGGATCCTTGGTCGAGACCCAGTACTTC | TRBV28 | - | - | TRBJ2-5 | 15
CSALGGVWEAFF | TGCAGCGCGCTGGGGGGGGTTTGGGAAGCTTTCTTT | TRBV29-1 | few | - | TRBJ1-1 | 12
CASSEVPGGWETQYF | TGTGCCAGCAGTGAGGTCCCAGGGGGCTGGGAGACCCAGTACTTC | TRBV6-4 | - | TRBD1 | TRBJ2-5 | 15
CATSRIINRGNQPQHF | TGTGCCACCAGCAGGATAATAAACAGGGGCAATCAGCCCCAGCATTTT | TRBV15 | - | - | TRBJ1-5 | 16
CASRLPPDQPQHF | TGTGCCAGCAGGCTACCTCCTGATCAGCCCCAGCATTTT | TRBV6-4 | few | - | TRBJ1-5 | 13
CASSLPAGAPNTGELFF | TGTGCCAGCAGCTTGCCAGCGGGAGCCCCGAACACCGGGGAGCTGTTTTTT | TRBV7-8 | - | TRBD2 | TRBJ2-2 | 17
CASSPWGQVYEQYF | TGTGCCAGCAGCCCATGGGGGCAAGTCTACGAGCAGTACTTC | TRBV27 | few | - | TRBJ2-7 | 14
CASAPGRHTSTDTQYF | TGTGCCAGCGCGCCAGGGAGGCACACTAGCACAGATACGCAGTATTTT | TRBV7-6 | - | - | TRBJ2-3 | 16
CASSQGLAEIQETQYF | TGTGCCAGCAGCCAAGGACTAGCGGAGATCCAAGAGACCCAGTACTTC | TRBV14 | - | TRBD2 | TRBJ2-5 | 16
CASSTESRDRVYGYTF | TGTGCCAGCAGCACGGAAAGCCGGGACAGGGTTTATGGCTACACCTTC | TRBV9 | once | TRBD1 | TRBJ1-2 | 16
CASSIGTASYEQYF | TGTGCCAGCAGCATCGGGACAGCATCCTACGAGCAGTACTTC | TRBV9 | - | TRBD1 | TRBJ2-7 | 14
CASSVGSGSYGYTF | TGTGCCAGCAGTGTAGGGTCAGGGTCGTATGGCTACACCTTC | TRBV2 | - | - | TRBJ1-2 | 14
CASSLAGLSTDTQYF | TGCGCCAGCAGCTTAGCGGGACTCAGCACAGATACGCAGTATTTT | TRBV5-1 | - | TRBD2 | TRBJ2-3 | 15
CASSRPGQGNSPLHF | TGTGCCAGCAGTAGACCGGGACAGGGAAATTCACCCCTCCACTTT | TRBV6-5 | - | TRBD1 | TRBJ1-6 | 15
CATSRKTGTSGNLAKNIQYF | TGTGCCACCAGCAGAAAGACCGGGACTAGCGGAAACCTAGCCAAAAACATTCAGTACTTC | TRBV15 | - | TRBD2 | TRBJ2-4 | 20
CASSWTGTNEQYF | TGCGCCAGCAGTTGGACAGGGACCAACGAGCAGTACTTC | TRBV5-1 | few | TRBD1 | TRBJ2-7 | 13
CAISDTSGNINEQFF | TGTGCCATCAGTGATACTAGCGGGAATATCAATGAGCAGTTCTTC | TRBV10-3 | - | TRBD2 | TRBJ2-1 | 15
CASSRPTITGELFF | TGTGCCAGCAGCCGCCCGACTATTACCGGGGAGCTGTTTTTT | TRBV3-1/TRBV3-2 | - | - | TRBJ2-2 | 14
CASSQAGGSTDTQYF | TGTGCCAGCAGCCAAGCGGGAGGGAGCACAGATACGCAGTATTTT | TRBV5-4 | - | TRBD2 | TRBJ2-3 | 15
CASSEWGGTQNNEQFF | TGTGCCAGCAGTGAGTGGGGCGGAACACAGAACAATGAGCAGTTCTTC | TRBV25-1 | once | - | TRBJ2-1 | 16
CASSAAGTSFGAQYF | TGTGCCAGCAGCGCCGCCGGGACTAGCTTTGGGGCGCAGTATTTT | TRBV11-2 | - | TRBD2 | TRBJ2-3 | 15
CASSLSLYEKLFF | TGTGCCAGCAGCTTGTCATTGTATGAAAAACTGTTTTTT | TRBV5-5 | - | - | TRBJ1-4 | 13
CASSFTHLDREETQYF | TGTGCCAGCAGTTTCACACACCTGGACAGGGAAGAGACCCAGTACTTC | TRBV28 | - | TRBD1 | TRBJ2-5 | 16
CASSPRSLGNEQFF | TGTGCCAGCAGCCCGCGGAGTTTAGGAAATGAGCAGTTCTTC | TRBV11-2 | - | - | TRBJ2-1 | 14